This is a list of T cell receptor beta chains from one sample in a study of cytomegalovirus exposure and HLA in healthy donors. The method was immunoSEQ multiplex PCR; TCRdb's version includes in-frame clones alone and lacks a portion of them. In the table there are 150,000 to 200,000 clones, 80% of which are singletons. Sequencing input: PBMCs. These receptors all stem from a woman in her thirties or forties in good health and CMV-seronegative. The CDR3 runs from the conserved cysteine through the conserved F or W. The D gene is left open where the match is weak. Clone sizes are given selectively: once, few, many, or a class where the clone is expanded.

TRBV4-3	TRBD2	TRBJ2-6	.	16	CASSQEAGSGANVLTF	TGCGCCAGCAGCCAAGAAGCGGGGTCTGGGGCCAACGTCCTGACTTTC
TRBV27	TRBD2	TRBJ2-3	.	21	CASSLTRTSGRRQLSTDTQYF	TGTGCCAGCAGTCTCACCCGGACTAGCGGGAGGAGACAATTGAGCACAGATACGCAGTATTTT
TRBV5-1	.	TRBJ2-3	.	13	CASSSVNTDTQYF	TGCGCCAGCAGCTCGGTGAACACAGATACGCAGTATTTT
TRBV5-5	.	TRBJ2-1	.	16	CASSSNLGAIYNEQFF	TGTGCCAGCAGCTCAAACCTGGGGGCGATCTACAATGAGCAGTTCTTC
TRBV10-1	.	TRBJ2-3	.	19	CASSDPGSNPAESTDTQYF	TGCGCCAGCAGTGACCCCGGGAGCAACCCAGCGGAGAGCACAGATACGCAGTATTTT
TRBV6-1	.	TRBJ2-7	.	13	CASRQGFDYEQYF	TGTGCCAGCAGACAGGGATTCGACTACGAGCAGTACTTC
TRBV11-3	TRBD1	TRBJ2-3	.	15	CASSLPGQGIYTQYF	TGTGCCAGCAGCTTACCGGGACAGGGGATATATACGCAGTATTTT
TRBV7-8	.	TRBJ2-2	few	13	CASSLVESGELFF	TGTGCCAGCAGCTTAGTGGAGTCCGGGGAGCTGTTTTTT
TRBV9	TRBD2	TRBJ2-1	.	16	CASSVPGLASGNEQFF	TGTGCCAGCAGCGTCCCGGGACTAGCGAGTGGCAATGAGCAGTTCTTC
TRBV27	.	TRBJ2-3	.	13	CASSWIQGQIGYF	TGTGCCAGCAGTTGGATACAGGGTCAAATCGGGTATTTT
TRBV28	TRBD2	TRBJ2-1	.	16	CASSSTSGSSYNEQFF	TGTGCCAGCAGTTCCACTAGCGGGAGCTCCTACAATGAGCAGTTCTTC
TRBV7-2	.	TRBJ2-7	once	15	CASSLGGGPAYEQYF	TGTGCCAGCAGCTTAGGGGGCGGACCCGCCTACGAGCAGTACTTC
TRBV9	TRBD1	TRBJ2-7	.	14	CASSAGTGDYEQYF	TGTGCCAGCAGCGCCGGGACAGGTGATTACGAGCAGTACTTC
TRBV2	.	TRBJ1-4	.	13	CASRTDANEKLFF	TGTGCCAGCAGGACAGACGCTAATGAAAAACTGTTTTTT
TRBV20-1	.	TRBJ1-2	.	11	CSAGGVYGYTF	TGCAGTGCGGGGGGTGTCTATGGCTACACCTTC
TRBV6-5	.	TRBJ1-4	.	15	CASSRGGRRNEKLFF	TGTGCCAGCAGCCGAGGAGGTAGAAGAAATGAAAAACTGTTTTTT
TRBV27	.	TRBJ2-2	.	15	CASSFGPTVTGELFF	TGTGCCAGCAGTTTTGGGCCGACGGTCACCGGGGAGCTGTTTTTT
TRBV4-3	TRBD2	TRBJ2-3	.	18	CASSEDPFGTSGTDTQYF	TGCGCCAGCAGCGAAGATCCCTTCGGGACTAGCGGGACCGATACGCAGTATTTT
TRBV5-1	.	TRBJ2-3	.	17	CASSSGRGFGVEDTQYF	TGCGCCAGCAGCTCGGGTAGGGGTTTTGGCGTTGAAGATACGCAGTATTTT
TRBV5-1	TRBD2	TRBJ2-2	.	14	CASSPGGSTGELFF	TGCGCCAGCAGCCCGGGGGGGAGCACCGGGGAGCTGTTTTTT
TRBV5-5	.	TRBJ1-2	.	13	CASSLGTEGSYTF	TGTGCCAGCAGCTTGGGGACAGAAGGGAGCTACACCTTC
TRBV4-3	TRBD1	TRBJ1-2	once	13	CASSQRQGYGYTF	TGCGCCAGCAGCCAACGACAGGGATATGGCTACACCTTC
TRBV2	TRBD2	TRBJ2-4	.	14	CASGRLAGGNIQYF	TGTGCCAGCGGAAGACTAGCGGGAGGAAACATTCAGTACTTC
TRBV7-2	.	TRBJ1-1	few	13	CASSLSQNTEAFF	TGTGCCAGCAGCCTCTCACAGAACACTGAAGCTTTCTTT
TRBV6-5	.	TRBJ2-3	few	12	CASSYGRDTQYF	TGTGCCAGCAGTTACGGTCGGGATACGCAGTATTTT
TRBV7-2	.	TRBJ2-7	.	16	CASSLIGLATTYEQYF	TGTGCCAGCAGCCTAATTGGGCTAGCGACTACCTACGAGCAGTACTTC
TRBV6-1	TRBD1	TRBJ1-4	.	14	CASRPGTGREKLFF	TGTGCCAGCAGACCCGGGACAGGGAGAGAAAAACTGTTTTTT